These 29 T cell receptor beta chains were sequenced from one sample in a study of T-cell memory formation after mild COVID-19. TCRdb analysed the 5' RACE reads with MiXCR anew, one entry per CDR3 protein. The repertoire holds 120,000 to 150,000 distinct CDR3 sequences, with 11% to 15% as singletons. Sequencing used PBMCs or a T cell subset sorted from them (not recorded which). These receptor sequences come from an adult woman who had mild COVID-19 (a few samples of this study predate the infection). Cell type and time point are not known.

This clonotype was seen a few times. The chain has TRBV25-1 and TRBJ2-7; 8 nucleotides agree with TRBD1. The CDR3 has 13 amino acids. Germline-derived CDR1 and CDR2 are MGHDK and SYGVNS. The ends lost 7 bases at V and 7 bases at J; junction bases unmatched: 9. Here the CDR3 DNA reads TGTGCCAGCACAAACCAGGGGGCGCGGGAGCAGTACTTC. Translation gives CASTNQGAREQYF.

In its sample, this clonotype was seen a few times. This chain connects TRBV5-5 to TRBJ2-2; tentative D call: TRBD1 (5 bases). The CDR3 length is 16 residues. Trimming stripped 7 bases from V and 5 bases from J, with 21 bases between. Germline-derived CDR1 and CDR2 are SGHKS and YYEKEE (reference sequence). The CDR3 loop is CASRTPGRGRTGELFF. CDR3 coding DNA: TGTGCCAGCCGGACGCCAGGGCGAGGCAGAACCGGGGAGCTGTTTTTT. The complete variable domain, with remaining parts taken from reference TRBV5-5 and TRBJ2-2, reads DAGVTQSPTHLIKTRGQQVTLRCSPISGHKSVSWYQQVLGQGPQFIFQYYEKEERGRGNFPDRFSARQFPNYSSELNVNALLLGDSALYLCASRTPGRGRTGELFFGEGSRLTVL.

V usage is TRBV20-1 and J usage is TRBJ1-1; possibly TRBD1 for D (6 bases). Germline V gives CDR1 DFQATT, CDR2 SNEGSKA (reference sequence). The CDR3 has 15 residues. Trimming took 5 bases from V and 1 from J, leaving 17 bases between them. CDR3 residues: CSAGILGGGNTEAFF. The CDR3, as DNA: TGCAGTGCTGGAATATTAGGGGGGGGGAACACTGAAGCTTTCTTT.

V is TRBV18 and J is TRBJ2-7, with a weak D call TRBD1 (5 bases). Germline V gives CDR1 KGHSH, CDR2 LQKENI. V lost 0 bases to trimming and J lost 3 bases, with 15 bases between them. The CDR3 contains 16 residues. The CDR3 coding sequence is TGTGCCAGCTCACCACCCTTAGAAGGCAGGGTCTACGAGCAGTACTTC. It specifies CASSPPLEGRVYEQYF.

CDR3 coding DNA: TGTGCCAGCAGTTTAAGGTTCGGGACAGAGAGCACAGATACGCAGTATTTT. Its protein is CASSLRFGTESTDTQYF. The chain uses TRBV7-8 and TRBJ2-3, with TRBD1 identical over 7 bases. The CDR3 extends over 17 amino acids. Germline CDR1 reads SGHVS; CDR2 reads FQNEAQ. V shed 6 bases and J 0 bases; nucleotides not matched to a gene: 12.

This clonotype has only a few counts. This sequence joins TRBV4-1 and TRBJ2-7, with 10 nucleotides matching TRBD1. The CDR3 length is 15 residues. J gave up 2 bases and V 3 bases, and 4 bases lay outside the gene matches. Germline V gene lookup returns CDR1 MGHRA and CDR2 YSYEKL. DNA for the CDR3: TGCGCCAGCAGCCACTCCGGGACAGGGGCCTACGAGCAGTACTTC. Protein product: CASSHSGTGAYEQYF.

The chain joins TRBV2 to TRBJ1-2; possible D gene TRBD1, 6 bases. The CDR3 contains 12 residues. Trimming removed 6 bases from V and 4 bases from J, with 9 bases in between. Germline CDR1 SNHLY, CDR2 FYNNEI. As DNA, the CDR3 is TGTGCCAGCAGGGAACAGGGCTATGGCTACACCTTC. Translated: CASREQGYGYTF.

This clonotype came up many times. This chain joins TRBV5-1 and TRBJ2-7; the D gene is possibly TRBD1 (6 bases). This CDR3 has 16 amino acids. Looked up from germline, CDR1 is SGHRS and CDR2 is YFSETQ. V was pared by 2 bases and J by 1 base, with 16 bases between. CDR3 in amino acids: CASSFPSGVRSYEQYF. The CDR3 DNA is TGCGCCAGCAGCTTCCCTTCAGGGGTCCGATCCTACGAGCAGTACTTC.

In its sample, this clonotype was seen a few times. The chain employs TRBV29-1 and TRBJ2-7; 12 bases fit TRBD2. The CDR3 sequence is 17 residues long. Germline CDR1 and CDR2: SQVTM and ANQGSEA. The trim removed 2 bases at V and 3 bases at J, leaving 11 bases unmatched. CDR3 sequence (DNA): TGCAGCGTTGAAAAGTCAGGACTAGCGGGATTTTACTACGAGCAGTACTTC. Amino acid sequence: CSVEKSGLAGFYYEQYF.

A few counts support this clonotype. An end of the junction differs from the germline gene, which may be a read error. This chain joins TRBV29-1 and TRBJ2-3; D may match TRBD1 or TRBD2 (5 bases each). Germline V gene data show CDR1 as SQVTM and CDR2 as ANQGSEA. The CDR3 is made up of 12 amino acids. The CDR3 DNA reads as TGCAGCATTGAAGAGGGGTGGCGTACGCAGTATTTT. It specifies CSIEEGWRTQYF.

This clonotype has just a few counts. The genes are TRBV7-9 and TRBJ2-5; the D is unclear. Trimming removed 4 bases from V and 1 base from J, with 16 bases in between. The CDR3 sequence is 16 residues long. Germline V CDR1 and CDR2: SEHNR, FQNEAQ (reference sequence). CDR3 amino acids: CASSSRSGSVQETQYF. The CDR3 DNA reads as TGTGCCAGCAGCTCCAGGTCCGGTTCGGTCCAAGAGACCCAGTACTTC.

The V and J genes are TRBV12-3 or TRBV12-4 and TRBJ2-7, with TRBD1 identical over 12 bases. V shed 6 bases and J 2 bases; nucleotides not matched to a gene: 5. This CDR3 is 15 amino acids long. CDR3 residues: CASRGGQGATYEQYF. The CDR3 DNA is TGTGCCAGCAGAGGGGGACAGGGGGCTACCTACGAGCAGTACTTC.

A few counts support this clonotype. The CDR3 DNA reads TGCAGCGCCGCGACAGGGGGTCTGGACGAGCAGTACTTC. Residues: CSAATGGLDEQYF. This chain uses TRBV29-1 with TRBJ2-7; 9 bases align to TRBD1. CDR3 size: 13 residues. The trim removed 7 bases at V and 5 bases at J, leaving 9 bases unmatched. Germline assignment: CDR1 SQVTM and CDR2 ANQGSEA.

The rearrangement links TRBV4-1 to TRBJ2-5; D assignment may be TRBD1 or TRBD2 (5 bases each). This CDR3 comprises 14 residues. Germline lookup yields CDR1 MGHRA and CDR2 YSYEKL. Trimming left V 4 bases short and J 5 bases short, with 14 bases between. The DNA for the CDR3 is TGCGCCAGCAGCCGTCTCAAAGGGGAGGAGACCCAGTACTTC. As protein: CASSRLKGEETQYF.

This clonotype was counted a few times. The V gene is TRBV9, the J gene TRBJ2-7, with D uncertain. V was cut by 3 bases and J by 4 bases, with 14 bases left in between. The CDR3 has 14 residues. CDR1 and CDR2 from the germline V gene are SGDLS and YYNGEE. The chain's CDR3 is CASSAPGRAYEQYF. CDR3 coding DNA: TGTGCCAGCAGCGCGCCCGGACGCGCTTACGAGCAGTACTTC.

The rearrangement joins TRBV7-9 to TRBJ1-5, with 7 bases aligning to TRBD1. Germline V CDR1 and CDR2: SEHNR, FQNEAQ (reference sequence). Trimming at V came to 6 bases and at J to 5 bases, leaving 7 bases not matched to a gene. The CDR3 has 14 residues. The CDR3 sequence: CASSFTGAYQPQHF. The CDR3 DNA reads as TGTGCCAGCAGTTTCACAGGGGCATATCAGCCCCAGCATTTT.

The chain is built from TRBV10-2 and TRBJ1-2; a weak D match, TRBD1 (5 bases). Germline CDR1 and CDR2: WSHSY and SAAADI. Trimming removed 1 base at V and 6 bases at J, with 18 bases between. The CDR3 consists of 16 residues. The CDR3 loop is CASSEFHRRGSDGYTF. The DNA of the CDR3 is TGCGCCAGCAGTGAGTTCCACAGGAGAGGCAGCGATGGCTACACCTTC.

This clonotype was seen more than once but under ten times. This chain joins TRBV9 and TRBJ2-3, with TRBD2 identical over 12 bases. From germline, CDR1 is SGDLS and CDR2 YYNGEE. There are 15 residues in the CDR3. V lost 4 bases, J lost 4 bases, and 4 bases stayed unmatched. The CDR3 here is CASSYGLAGSDTQYF. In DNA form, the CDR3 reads TGTGCCAGCAGCTACGGACTAGCGGGATCAGATACGCAGTATTTT.

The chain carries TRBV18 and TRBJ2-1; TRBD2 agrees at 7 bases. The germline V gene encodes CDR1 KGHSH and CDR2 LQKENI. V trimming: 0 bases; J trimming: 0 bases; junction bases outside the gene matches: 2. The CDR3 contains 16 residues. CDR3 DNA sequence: TGTGCCAGCTCACCACCGAGCGGGACCTCCTACAATGAGCAGTTCTTC. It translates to CASSPPSGTSYNEQFF.

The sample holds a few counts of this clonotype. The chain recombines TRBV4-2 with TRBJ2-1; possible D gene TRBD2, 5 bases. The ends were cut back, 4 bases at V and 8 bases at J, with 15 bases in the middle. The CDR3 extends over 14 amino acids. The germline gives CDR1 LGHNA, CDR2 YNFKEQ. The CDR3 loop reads CASSRPGYGDEQFF. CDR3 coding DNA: TGTGCCAGCAGCCGCCCCGGGTACGGGGATGAGCAGTTCTTC.

CDR3 coding DNA: TGTGCCACCAGCAGAGCGGGACAGGGGACAGATACGCAGTATTTT. Encoded protein: CATSRAGQGTDTQYF. The J gene is TRBJ2-3, the V gene TRBV15, with 10 bases lining up with TRBD1. CDR1 is LNHNV, CDR2 YYDKDF, per germline (reference sequence). V shed 1 base and J 3 bases; nucleotides not matched to a gene: 1. This CDR3 comprises 15 residues.

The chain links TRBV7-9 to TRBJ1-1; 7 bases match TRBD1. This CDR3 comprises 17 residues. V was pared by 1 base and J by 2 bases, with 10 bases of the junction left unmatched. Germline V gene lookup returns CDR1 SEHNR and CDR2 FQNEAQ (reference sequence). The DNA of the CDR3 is TGTGCCAGCAGCTTAGGGGACAGAGGCCTGAGAAACACTGAAGCTTTCTTT. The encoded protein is CASSLGDRGLRNTEAFF.

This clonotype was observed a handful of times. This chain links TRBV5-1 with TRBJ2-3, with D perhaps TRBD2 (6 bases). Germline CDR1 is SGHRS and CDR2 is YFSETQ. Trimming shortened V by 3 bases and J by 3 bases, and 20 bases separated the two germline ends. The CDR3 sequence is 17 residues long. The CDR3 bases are TGCGCCAGCAGCTCCGGGAGAACCCCGCAATCAACAGATACGCAGTATTTT. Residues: CASSSGRTPQSTDTQYF.

The DNA for the CDR3 is TGTGCCAGCAGTTTCGGTTCATCGGATTACGAGCAGTACTTC. Translating gives CASSFGSSDYEQYF. This chain joins TRBV12-3 or TRBV12-4 and TRBJ2-7; D remains ambiguous. The CDR3 spans 14 residues. V was pared by 3 bases and J by 4 bases, with 13 bases between.

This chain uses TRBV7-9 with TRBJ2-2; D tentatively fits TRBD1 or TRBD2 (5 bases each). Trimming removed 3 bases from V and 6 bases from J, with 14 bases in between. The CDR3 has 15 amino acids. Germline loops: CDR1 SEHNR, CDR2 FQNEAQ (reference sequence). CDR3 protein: CASSFGLWGSGELFF. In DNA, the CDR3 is TGTGCCAGCAGCTTCGGCCTCTGGGGGTCCGGGGAGCTGTTTTTT.

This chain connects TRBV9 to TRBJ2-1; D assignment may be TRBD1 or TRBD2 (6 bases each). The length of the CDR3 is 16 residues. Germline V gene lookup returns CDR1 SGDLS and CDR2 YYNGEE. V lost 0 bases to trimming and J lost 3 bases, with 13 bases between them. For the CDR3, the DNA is TGTGCCAGCAGCGTAGGGGGGGCTTCGAGCTACAATGAGCAGTTCTTC. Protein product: CASSVGGASSYNEQFF.

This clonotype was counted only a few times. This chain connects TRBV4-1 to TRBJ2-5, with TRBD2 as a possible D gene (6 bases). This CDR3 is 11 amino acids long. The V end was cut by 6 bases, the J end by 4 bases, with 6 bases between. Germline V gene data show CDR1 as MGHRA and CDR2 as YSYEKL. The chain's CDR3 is CASREGETQYF. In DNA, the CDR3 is TGCGCCAGCAGGGAGGGAGAGACCCAGTACTTC.

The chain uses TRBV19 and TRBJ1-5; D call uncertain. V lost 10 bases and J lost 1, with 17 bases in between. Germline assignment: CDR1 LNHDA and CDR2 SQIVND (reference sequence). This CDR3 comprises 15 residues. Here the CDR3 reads CATDLTPSSNQPQHF. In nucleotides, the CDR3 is TGTGCCACCGATTTAACACCCTCGAGCAATCAGCCCCAGCATTTT.

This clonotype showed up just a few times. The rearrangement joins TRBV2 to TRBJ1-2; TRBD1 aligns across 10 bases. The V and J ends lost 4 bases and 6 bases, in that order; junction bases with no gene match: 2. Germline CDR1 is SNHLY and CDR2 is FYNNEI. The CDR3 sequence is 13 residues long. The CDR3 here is CASSATGGDGYTF. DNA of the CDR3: TGTGCCAGCAGTGCGACAGGGGGCGATGGCTACACCTTC.